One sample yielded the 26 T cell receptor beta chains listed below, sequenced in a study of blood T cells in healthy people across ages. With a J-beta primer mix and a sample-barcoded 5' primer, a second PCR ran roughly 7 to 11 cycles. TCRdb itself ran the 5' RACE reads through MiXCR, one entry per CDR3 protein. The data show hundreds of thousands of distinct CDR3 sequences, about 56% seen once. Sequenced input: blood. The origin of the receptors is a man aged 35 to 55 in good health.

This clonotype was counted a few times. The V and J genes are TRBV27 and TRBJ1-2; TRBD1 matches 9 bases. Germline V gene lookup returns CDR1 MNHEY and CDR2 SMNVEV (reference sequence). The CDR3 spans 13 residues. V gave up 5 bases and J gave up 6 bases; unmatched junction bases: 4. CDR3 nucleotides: TGTGCCAGCAGTGGACAGGGGTTTGATGGCTACACCTTC. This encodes CASSGQGFDGYTF.

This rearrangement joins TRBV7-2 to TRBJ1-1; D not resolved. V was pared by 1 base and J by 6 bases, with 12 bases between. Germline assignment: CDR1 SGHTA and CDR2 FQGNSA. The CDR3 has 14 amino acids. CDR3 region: CASSLERPTAEAFF. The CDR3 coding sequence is TGTGCCAGCAGCTTAGAGAGGCCAACGGCTGAAGCTTTCTTT. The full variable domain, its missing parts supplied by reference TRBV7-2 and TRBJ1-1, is GAGVSQSPSNKVTEKGKDVELRCDPISGHTALYWYRQSLGQGLEFLIYFQGNSAPDKSGLPSDRFSAERTGGSVSTLTIQRTQQEDSAVYLCASSLERPTAEAFFGQGTRLTVV.

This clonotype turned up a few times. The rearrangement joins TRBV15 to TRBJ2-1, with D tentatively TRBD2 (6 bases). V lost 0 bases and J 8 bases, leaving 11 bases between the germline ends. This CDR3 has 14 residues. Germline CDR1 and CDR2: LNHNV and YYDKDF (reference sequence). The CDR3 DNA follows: TGTGCCACCAGCAGAGATCTGGAGGGCTATGAGCAGTTCTTC. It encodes CATSRDLEGYEQFF.

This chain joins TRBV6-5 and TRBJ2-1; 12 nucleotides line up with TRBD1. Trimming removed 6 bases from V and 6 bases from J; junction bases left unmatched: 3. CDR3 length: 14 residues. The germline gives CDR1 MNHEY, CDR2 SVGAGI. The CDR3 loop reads CASSRDRGLNEQFF. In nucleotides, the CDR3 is TGTGCCAGCAGCCGGGACAGGGGGCTCAATGAGCAGTTCTTC.

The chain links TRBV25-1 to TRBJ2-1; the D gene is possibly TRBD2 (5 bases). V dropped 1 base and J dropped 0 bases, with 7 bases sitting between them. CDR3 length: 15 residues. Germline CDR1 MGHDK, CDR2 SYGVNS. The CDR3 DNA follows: TGTGCCAGCAGTGAATTTGGGAGCTCCTACAATGAGCAGTTCTTC. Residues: CASSEFGSSYNEQFF.

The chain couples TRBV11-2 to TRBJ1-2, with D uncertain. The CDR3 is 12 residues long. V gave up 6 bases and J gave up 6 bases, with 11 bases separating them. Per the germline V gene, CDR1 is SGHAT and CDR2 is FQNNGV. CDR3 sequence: CASSRERDGYTF. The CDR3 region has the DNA TGTGCCAGCAGTCGGGAGCGCGATGGCTACACCTTC.

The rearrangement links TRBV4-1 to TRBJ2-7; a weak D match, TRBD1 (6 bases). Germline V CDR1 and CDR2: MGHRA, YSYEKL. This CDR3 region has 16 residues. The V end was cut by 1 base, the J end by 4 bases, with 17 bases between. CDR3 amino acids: CASSQVLVTGQYEQYF. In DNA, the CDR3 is TGCGCCAGCAGCCAAGTCCTCGTGACAGGCCAATACGAGCAGTACTTC.

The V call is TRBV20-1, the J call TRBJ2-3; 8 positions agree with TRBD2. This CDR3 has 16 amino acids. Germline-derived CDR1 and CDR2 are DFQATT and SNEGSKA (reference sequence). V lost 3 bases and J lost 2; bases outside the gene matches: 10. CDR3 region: CSASSLAGSFTDTQYF. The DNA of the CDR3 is TGCAGTGCTAGTAGCCTAGCGGGCTCCTTCACAGATACGCAGTATTTT.

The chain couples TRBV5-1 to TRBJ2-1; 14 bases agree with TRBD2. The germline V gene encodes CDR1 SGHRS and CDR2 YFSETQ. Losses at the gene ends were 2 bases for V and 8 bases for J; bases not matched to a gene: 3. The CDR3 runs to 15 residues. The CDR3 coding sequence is TGCGCCAGCAGCTTTGGGGGACTAGCGGGGGATGAGCAGTTCTTC. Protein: CASSFGGLAGDEQFF. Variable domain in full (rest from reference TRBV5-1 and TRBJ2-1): KAGVTQTPRYLIKTRGQQVTLSCSPISGHRSVSWYQQTPGQGLQFLFEYFSETQRNKGNFPGRFSGRQFSNSRSEMNVSTLELGDSALYLCASSFGGLAGDEQFFGPGTRLTVL.

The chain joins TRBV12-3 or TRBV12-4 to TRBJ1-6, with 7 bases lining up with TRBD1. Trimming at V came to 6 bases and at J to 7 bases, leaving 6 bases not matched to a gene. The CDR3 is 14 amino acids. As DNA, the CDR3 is TGTGCCAGCAGAACCGGGACAGAGAATTCACCCCTCCACTTT. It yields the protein CASRTGTENSPLHF.

CDR3 bases: TGTGCCAGCAGTTACTTGGCGGGGGGACGTCCCGAGCAGTACTTC. It translates to CASSYLAGGRPEQYF. The chain employs TRBV6-6 and TRBJ2-7; 8 bases align to TRBD2. The germline V gene encodes CDR1 MNHNY and CDR2 SVGAGI (reference sequence). V dropped 1 base and J dropped 6; count of bases not matched to a gene: 8. The CDR3 runs 15 residues.

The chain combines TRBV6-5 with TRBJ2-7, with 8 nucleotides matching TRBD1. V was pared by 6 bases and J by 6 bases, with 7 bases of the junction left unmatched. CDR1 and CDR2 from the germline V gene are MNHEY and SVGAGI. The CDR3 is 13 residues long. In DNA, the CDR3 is TGTGCCAGCAGAACGACAGGGGTTGGCGAGCAGTACTTC. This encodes CASRTTGVGEQYF.

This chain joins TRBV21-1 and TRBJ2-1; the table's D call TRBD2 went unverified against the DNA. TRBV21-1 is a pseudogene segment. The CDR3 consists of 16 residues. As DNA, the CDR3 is TGTACCAGCAGCAAAGCCGGGAGGGGTAACTCGAATGAGCAGTTCTTC. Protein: CTSSKAGRGNSNEQFF.

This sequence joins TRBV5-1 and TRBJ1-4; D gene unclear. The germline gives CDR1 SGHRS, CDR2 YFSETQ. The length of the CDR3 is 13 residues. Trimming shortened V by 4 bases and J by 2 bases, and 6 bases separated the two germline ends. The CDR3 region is CASSRRTNEKLFF. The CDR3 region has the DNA TGCGCCAGCAGCAGGAGGACTAATGAAAAACTGTTTTTT.

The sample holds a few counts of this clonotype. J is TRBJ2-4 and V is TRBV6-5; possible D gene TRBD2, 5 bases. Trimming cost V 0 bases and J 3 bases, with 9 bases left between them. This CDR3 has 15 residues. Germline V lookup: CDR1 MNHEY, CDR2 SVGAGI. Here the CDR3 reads CASSYSEVGKNIQYF. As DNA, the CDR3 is TGTGCCAGCAGTTACTCGGAGGTGGGCAAAAACATTCAGTACTTC.

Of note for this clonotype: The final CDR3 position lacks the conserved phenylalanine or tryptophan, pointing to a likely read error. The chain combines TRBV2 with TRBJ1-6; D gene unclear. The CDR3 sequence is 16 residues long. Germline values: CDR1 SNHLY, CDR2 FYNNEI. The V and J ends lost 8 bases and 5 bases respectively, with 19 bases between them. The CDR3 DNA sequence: TGTGCCAGCCACGACACCCCTAGGACCAATAATTCACCCCTCCACTCT. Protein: CASHDTPRTNNSPLHS.

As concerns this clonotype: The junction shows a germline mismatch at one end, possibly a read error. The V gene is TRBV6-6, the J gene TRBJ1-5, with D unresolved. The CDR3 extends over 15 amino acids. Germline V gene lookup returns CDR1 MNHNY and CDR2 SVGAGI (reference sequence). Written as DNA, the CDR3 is TGTGTCAGCAGTCCTGAGAATACGATCTATCAGCCCCAGCATTTT. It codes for CVSSPENTIYQPQHF.

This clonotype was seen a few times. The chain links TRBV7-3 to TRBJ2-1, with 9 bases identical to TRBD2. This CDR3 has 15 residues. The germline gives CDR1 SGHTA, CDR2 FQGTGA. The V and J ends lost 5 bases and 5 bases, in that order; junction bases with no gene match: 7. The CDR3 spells CASSPSGRSNNEQFF. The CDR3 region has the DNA TGTGCCAGCAGCCCGAGCGGGAGGAGTAACAATGAGCAGTTCTTC.

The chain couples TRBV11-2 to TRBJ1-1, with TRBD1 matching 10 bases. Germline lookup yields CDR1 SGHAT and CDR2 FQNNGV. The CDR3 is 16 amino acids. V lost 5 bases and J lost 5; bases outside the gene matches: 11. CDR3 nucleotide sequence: TGTGCCAGCAGCCCCAGGGACAGGGGACGTTGGACTGAAGCTTTCTTT. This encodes CASSPRDRGRWTEAFF.

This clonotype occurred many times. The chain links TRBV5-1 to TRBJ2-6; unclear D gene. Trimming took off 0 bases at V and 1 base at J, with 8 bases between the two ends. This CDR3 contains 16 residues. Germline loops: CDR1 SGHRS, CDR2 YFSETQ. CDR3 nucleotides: TGCGCCAGCAGCTTGGTTGTGGGGTCTGGGGCCAACGTCCTGACTTTC. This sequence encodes CASSLVVGSGANVLTF.

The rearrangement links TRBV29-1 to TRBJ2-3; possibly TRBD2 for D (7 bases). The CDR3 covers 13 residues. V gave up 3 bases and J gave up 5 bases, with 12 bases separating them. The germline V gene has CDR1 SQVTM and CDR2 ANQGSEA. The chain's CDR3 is CSVDGGPRDTQYF. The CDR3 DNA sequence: TGCAGCGTTGACGGGGGGCCAAGAGATACGCAGTATTTT.

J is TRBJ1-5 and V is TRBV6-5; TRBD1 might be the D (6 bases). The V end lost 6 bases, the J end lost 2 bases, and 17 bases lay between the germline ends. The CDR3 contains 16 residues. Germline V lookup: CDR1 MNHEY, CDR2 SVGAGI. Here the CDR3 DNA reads TGTGCCAGCAGAAAACAGGGAGGTAACGGCAATCAGCCCCAGCATTTT. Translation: CASRKQGGNGNQPQHF.

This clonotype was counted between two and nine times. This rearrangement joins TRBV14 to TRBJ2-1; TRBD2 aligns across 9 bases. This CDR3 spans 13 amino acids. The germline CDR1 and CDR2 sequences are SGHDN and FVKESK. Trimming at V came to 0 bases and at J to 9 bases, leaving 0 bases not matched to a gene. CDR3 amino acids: CASSQELAGEQFF. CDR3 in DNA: TGTGCCAGCAGCCAAGAACTAGCGGGTGAGCAGTTCTTC. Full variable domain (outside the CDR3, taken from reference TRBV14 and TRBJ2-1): EAGVTQFPSHSVIEKGQTVTLRCDPISGHDNLYWYRRVMGKEIKFLLHFVKESKQDESGMPNNRFLAERTGGTYSTLKVQPAELEDSGVYFCASSQELAGEQFFGPGTRLTVL.

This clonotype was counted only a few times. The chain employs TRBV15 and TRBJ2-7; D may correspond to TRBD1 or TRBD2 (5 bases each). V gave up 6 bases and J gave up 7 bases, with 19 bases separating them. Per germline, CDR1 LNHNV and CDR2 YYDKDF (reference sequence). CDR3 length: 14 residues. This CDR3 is CATSPGRPGYEQYF. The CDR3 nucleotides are TGTGCCACCAGTCCGGGACGGCCTGGGTATGAGCAGTACTTC.

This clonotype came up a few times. DNA of the CDR3: TGTGCCAGCAGTTTATTTGACAGGACTAGCACAGATACGCAGTATTTT. It specifies CASSLFDRTSTDTQYF. The V gene is TRBV28, the J gene TRBJ2-3, with a possible D match to TRBD1 (6 bases). V shed 1 base and J shed 0 bases, with 11 bases lying between them. The germline CDR1 and CDR2 sequences are MDHEN and SYDVKM. This CDR3 spans 16 amino acids. Full variable domain (outside the CDR3, taken from reference TRBV28 and TRBJ2-3): DVKVTQSSRYLVKRTGEKVFLECVQDMDHENMFWYRQDPGLGLRLIYFSYDVKMKEKGDIPEGYSVSREKKERFSLILESASTNQTSMYLCASSLFDRTSTDTQYFGPGTRLTVL.

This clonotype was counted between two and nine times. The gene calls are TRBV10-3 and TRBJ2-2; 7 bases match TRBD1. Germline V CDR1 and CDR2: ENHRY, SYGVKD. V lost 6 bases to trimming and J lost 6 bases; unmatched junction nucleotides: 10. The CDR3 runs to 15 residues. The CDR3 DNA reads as TGTGCCATCAGAGCCGGACAGGTGGAGCCCGGGGAGCTGTTTTTT. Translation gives CAIRAGQVEPGELFF.